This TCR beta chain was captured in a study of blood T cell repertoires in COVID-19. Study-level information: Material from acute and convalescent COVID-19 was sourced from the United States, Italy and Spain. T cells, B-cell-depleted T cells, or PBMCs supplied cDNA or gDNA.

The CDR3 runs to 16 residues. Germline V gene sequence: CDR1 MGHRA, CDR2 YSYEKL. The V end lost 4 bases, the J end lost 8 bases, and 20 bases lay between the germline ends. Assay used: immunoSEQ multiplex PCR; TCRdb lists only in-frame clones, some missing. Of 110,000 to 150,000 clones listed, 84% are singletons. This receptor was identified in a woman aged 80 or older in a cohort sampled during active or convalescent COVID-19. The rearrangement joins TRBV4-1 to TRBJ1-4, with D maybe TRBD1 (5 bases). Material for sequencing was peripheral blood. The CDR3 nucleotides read TGCGCCAGCAGCCGGCCCACGGCAGACCCAGGGGAAAAACTGTTTTTT. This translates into CASSRPTADPGEKLFF.